A selection of T cell receptor beta chains follows, all from one sample in a study of blood T cell repertoires in COVID-19. Libraries were prepared by immunoSEQ multiplex PCR; TCRdb keeps only in-frame clonotypes and omits some of them. The sample consists of 300,000 to 400,000 clones, 65% to 90% of them appearing once. The sequenced sample consisted of PBMCs or T cells enriched from blood (not recorded which). The source of these receptors is a middle-aged woman with acute COVID-19. Both conserved end residues are part of each CDR3. A D gene is named only where the DNA matches it firmly. Clone size appears in some rows only: once, few, many, or a class for an expanded clone.

>14|-|TRBD1|TRBJ1-2|TRBV5-4
CASSYKLRGQGYTF
TGTGCCAGCAGCTATAAACTCAGGGGGCAGGGCTACACCTTC
>15|-|TRBD2|TRBJ2-1|TRBV28
CASSTGTSGTKYQFF
TGTGCCAGCAGTACCGGGACTAGCGGGACGAAGTACCAGTTCTTC
>17|-|-|TRBJ1-3|TRBV18
CASSPRWEGTSGNTIYF
TGTGCCAGCTCACCACGATGGGAGGGTACTTCTGGAAACACCATATATTTT
>13|-|TRBD1|TRBJ1-6|TRBV7-2
CASSPAGGSPLHF
TGTGCCAGCAGCCCTGCAGGGGGGTCACCCCTCCACTTT
>15|-|-|TRBJ1-1|TRBV9
CASSALRGQGTEAFF
TGTGCCAGCAGCGCACTCAGGGGCCAGGGAACTGAAGCTTTCTTT
>13|-|-|TRBJ1-1|TRBV25-1
CASSPGFVTEAFF
TGTGCCAGCAGTCCCGGGTTTGTAACTGAAGCTTTCTTT
>11|-|-|TRBJ1-1|TRBV2
CASSESSEAFF
TGTGCCAGCAGTGAGAGCTCTGAAGCTTTCTTT
>13|-|-|TRBJ1-6|TRBV2
CASSSGDNSPLHF
TGTGCCAGCAGTTCAGGGGATAATTCACCCCTCCACTTT
>15|-|-|TRBJ2-7|TRBV7-9
CASSYGTTHSYEQYF
TGTGCCAGCAGCTACGGGACAACCCACTCCTACGAGCAGTACTTC
>18|-|-|TRBJ2-7|TRBV21-1
CASSKAVKTAIIPYEQYF
TGTGCCAGCAGCAAAGCCGTTAAGACAGCCATCATACCCTACGAGCAGTACTTC
>13|few|TRBD1|TRBJ2-3|TRBV9
CASSGTGTDTQYF
TGTGCCAGTTCCGGGACAGGGACAGATACGCAGTATTTT
>16|-|-|TRBJ1-3|TRBV28
CASSSTGKGSGNTIYF
TGTGCCAGCAGTTCAACAGGGAAAGGCTCTGGAAACACCATATATTTT
>15|-|TRBD1|TRBJ2-7|TRBV7-2
CASRWQGVREYEQYF
TGTGCCAGCAGGTGGCAGGGGGTTCGAGAATACGAGCAGTACTTC
>16|-|-|TRBJ2-3|TRBV5-6
CASSLIASRNSDTQYF
TGTGCCAGCAGCTTAATAGCCTCTAGGAATTCAGATACGCAGTATTTT
>15|-|-|TRBJ2-3|TRBV7-2
CASSIRQSLTDTQYF
TGTGCCAGCAGCATCCGACAGTCCCTCACAGATACGCAGTATTTT
>11|-|-|TRBJ1-2|TRBV6-5
CASTGGYGYTF
TGTGCCAGCACGGGGGGCTATGGCTACACCTTC
>12|-|-|TRBJ1-3|TRBV28
CASSLAGNTIYF
TGTGCCAGCAGTTTGGCCGGAAACACCATATATTTT
>13|once|-|TRBJ2-3|TRBV9
CASSVALADTQYF
TGTGCCAGCAGCGTAGCGCTAGCAGATACGCAGTATTTT
>12|-|-|TRBJ2-3|TRBV12-3/TRBV12-4
CASSLTADTQYF
TGTGCCAGCAGTTTAACAGCAGATACGCAGTATTTT
>15|-|TRBD2|TRBJ2-7|TRBV4-1
CASSQDGGGPYEQYF
TGCGCCAGCAGCCAAGACGGGGGAGGGCCCTACGAGCAGTACTTC
>15|once|TRBD1|TRBJ1-2|TRBV6-2/TRBV6-3
CASSHPPGTGGDYTF
TGTGCCAGCAGCCATCCACCGGGGACAGGGGGCGACTACACCTTC
>13|-|-|TRBJ1-2|TRBV10-3
CAIRETSNHGYTF
TGTGCCATCAGAGAGACGAGTAACCATGGCTACACCTTC
>16|-|TRBD1|TRBJ2-1|TRBV7-9
CASSSNRDREYNEQFF
TGTGCCAGCAGCTCCAACCGGGACAGGGAATATAATGAGCAGTTCTTC
>15|-|-|TRBJ1-1|TRBV7-9
CASSLVEAQNTEAFF
TGTGCCAGCAGCTTAGTAGAGGCCCAGAACACTGAAGCTTTCTTT
>16|-|TRBD1|TRBJ1-4|TRBV4-3
CASSQDLRQGGEKLFF
TGCGCCAGCAGCCAAGATCTCCGACAGGGTGGAGAAAAACTGTTTTTT
>15|-|TRBD1|TRBJ2-2|TRBV2
CASRTRGQGTGELFF
TGTGCCAGCAGAACCAGGGGGCAGGGGACCGGGGAGCTGTTTTTT
>14|-|TRBD1|TRBJ1-2|TRBV18
CASSPDRGWSGYTF
TGTGCCAGCTCACCGGACAGGGGGTGGAGTGGCTACACCTTC
>13|-|TRBD1|TRBJ1-5|TRBV7-2
CASSSQGDQPQHF
TGTGCCAGCAGCTCCCAGGGGGATCAGCCCCAGCATTTT
>16|-|TRBD1|TRBJ1-6|TRBV9
CASSAQDRGLYGTLHF
TGTGCCAGCAGCGCCCAGGACAGGGGGCTCTACGGGACCCTCCACTTT
>15|-|TRBD1|TRBJ1-2|TRBV28
CASSYRDRGAYGYTF
TGTGCCAGCAGTTACCGGGACAGGGGTGCGTATGGCTACACCTTC
>15|-|TRBD1|TRBJ1-4|TRBV7-2
CASSLDRGTNEKLFF
TGTGCCAGCAGCCTAGACAGGGGGACTAATGAAAAACTGTTTTTT
>16|-|-|TRBJ1-2|TRBV19
CASRTTGHRGGYGYTF
TGTGCCAGTAGGACAACGGGACACCGGGGCGGCTATGGCTACACCTTC
>13|-|-|TRBJ1-4|TRBV14
CASSRGLGEKLFF
TGTGCCAGCAGCCGCGGACTTGGGGAAAAACTGTTTTTT
>16|-|-|TRBJ2-2|TRBV6-5
CASSYSPRAGTGELFF
TGTGCCAGCAGTTACTCGCCCAGGGCAGGGACCGGGGAGCTGTTTTTT
>16|-|-|TRBJ1-4|TRBV2
CASRLTGSTTNEKLFF
TGTGCCAGCAGGTTGACAGGATCCACAACTAATGAAAAACTGTTTTTT
>16|-|-|TRBJ1-3|TRBV4-1
CASSQISPRIGNTIYF
TGCGCCAGCAGCCAAATTAGCCCCCGCATCGGAAACACCATATATTTT
>15|-|TRBD1|TRBJ2-4|TRBV28
CASSLLGQGGDIQYF
TGTGCCAGCAGTCTATTGGGACAGGGAGGGGACATTCAGTACTTC
>13|few|-|TRBJ1-2|TRBV7-3
CASSSTGNYGYTF
TGTGCCAGCAGCTCCACAGGGAATTATGGCTACACCTTC
>13|-|TRBD1|TRBJ1-2|TRBV7-9
CASSRDSTYGYTF
TGTGCCAGCAGCCGGGACAGCACCTATGGCTACACCTTC
>16|-|TRBD2|TRBJ2-2|TRBV18
CASSPRIAGDTGELFF
TGTGCCAGCTCACCACGGATAGCGGGAGATACCGGGGAGCTGTTTTTT
>17|once|TRBD1|TRBJ1-6|TRBV6-1
CASSEFGGQGANSPLHF
TGTGCCAGCAGTGAATTCGGGGGACAGGGGGCTAATTCACCCCTCCACTTT
>15|-|-|TRBJ1-6|TRBV15
CATSRAGREDSPLHF
TGTGCCACCAGCAGAGCGGGCAGGGAGGATTCACCCCTCCACTTT
>16|-|TRBD1|TRBJ2-1|TRBV11-2
CASSLDPRTGDNEQFF
TGTGCCAGCAGCTTAGACCCGAGGACAGGGGACAATGAGCAGTTCTTC
>14|-|TRBD1|TRBJ1-1|TRBV29-1
CSDKTGGMNTEAFF
TGCAGCGACAAGACAGGGGGCATGAACACTGAAGCTTTCTTT
>14|-|-|TRBJ2-1|TRBV9
CASSVSSVPNEQFF
TGTGCCAGCAGCGTAAGTAGCGTCCCCAATGAGCAGTTCTTC
>14|many|TRBD2|TRBJ2-7|TRBV7-9
CASSHLAGGSEQYF
TGTGCCAGCAGCCACCTAGCGGGGGGATCTGAGCAGTACTTC
>15|-|-|TRBJ2-1|TRBV5-4
CASSFAAQTYNEQFF
TGTGCCAGCAGCTTTGCGGCCCAAACCTACAATGAGCAGTTCTTC
>14|-|-|TRBJ2-1|TRBV11-2
CASSQGLAYNEQFF
TGTGCCAGCAGCCAAGGTCTAGCTTACAATGAGCAGTTCTTC
>15|-|TRBD2|TRBJ2-5|TRBV7-2
CASSFGGGAGETQYF
TGTGCCAGCAGCTTTGGCGGGGGGGCAGGGGAGACCCAGTACTTC
>13|-|-|TRBJ1-1|TRBV2
CASRRVLYTEAFF
TGTGCCAGCAGGAGGGTACTCTACACTGAAGCTTTCTTT
>18|once|TRBD1|TRBJ1-5|TRBV7-2
CASSLVAGQSYSNQPQHF
TGTGCCAGCAGCTTAGTAGCGGGACAGTCCTATAGCAATCAGCCCCAGCATTTT
>13|-|-|TRBJ1-2|TRBV3-1/TRBV3-2
CASLGRANYGYTF
TGTGCCAGCCTGGGGAGGGCCAACTATGGCTACACCTTC
>18|once|TRBD2|TRBJ2-5|TRBV18
CASSRGLAGGGSEETQYF
TGTGCCAGCTCACGCGGACTAGCGGGAGGGGGATCAGAAGAGACCCAGTACTTC
>13|few|-|TRBJ1-2|TRBV5-5
CASSLEQGYGYTF
TGTGCCAGCAGCTTGGAGCAGGGCTACGGCTACACCTTC